One and the same sample provided the 7 T cell receptor beta chains below, sequenced in a study of cytomegalovirus exposure and HLA in healthy donors. PCR primers comprised 60 Vbeta and 13 Jbeta primers. Generated by immunoSEQ multiplex PCR, the TCRdb table keeps only in-frame clones and is missing some. This table holds 120,000 to 150,000 clones, roughly three quarters found once. Sequencing was done on a sample of PBMCs. These receptors all come from a female donor in good health and CMV-seronegative.

This clone occurred many times. The chain has TRBV29-1 and TRBJ2-7, with a tentative D call TRBD2 (5 bases). CDR1 and CDR2 from the germline V gene are SQVTM and ANQGSEA. This CDR3 has 13 amino acids. V was cut by 4 bases and J by 4 bases, with 14 bases left in between. In DNA, the CDR3 is TGCAGCGTTGGAAGCGGAGGAGTGTACGAGCAGTACTTC. It translates to CSVGSGGVYEQYF.

The gene calls are TRBV4-1 and TRBJ2-1; tentative D call: TRBD2 (5 bases). V shed 3 bases and J shed 6 bases, with 18 bases lying between them. CDR3 length: 16 residues. CDR1 MGHRA and CDR2 YSYEKL come from the germline V gene. The CDR3 spells CASSQALSPSRNEQFF. The CDR3 DNA reads as TGCGCCAGCAGCCAGGCTTTGTCCCCTAGCCGCAATGAGCAGTTCTTC.

The V call is TRBV9, the J call TRBJ2-1, with 11 bases that match TRBD2. CDR3 length: 14 amino acids. The V gene's germline CDR1 is SGDLS and CDR2 YYNGEE. J lost 5 bases, V lost 3 bases, and 1 base had no gene match. The CDR3 region has the DNA TGTGCCAGCAGCGCGACTAGCGGGAACAATGAGCAGTTCTTC. Translating it yields CASSATSGNNEQFF.

V and J are TRBV29-1 and TRBJ2-5, with D maybe TRBD1 (5 bases). V was shortened by 6 bases and J by 0 bases, with 14 bases between the two germline ends. Germline CDR1 SQVTM, CDR2 ANQGSEA. The CDR3 extends over 14 amino acids. The chain's CDR3 is CSVELTGHQETQYF. The CDR3 DNA is TGCAGCGTCGAACTAACAGGCCACCAAGAGACCCAGTACTTC.

V usage is TRBV19 and J usage is TRBJ1-2; TRBD1 agrees at 9 bases. The CDR3 extends over 13 amino acids. CDR1 is LNHDA and CDR2 is SQIVND in the germline V gene (reference sequence). J lost 6 bases, V lost 5 bases, and 4 bases had no gene match. CDR3 nucleotide sequence: TGTGCCAGTAGTTTGGGACAGGGCGATGGCTACACCTTC. Amino acids: CASSLGQGDGYTF.

The genes are TRBV6-4 and TRBJ1-2; 10 nucleotides line up with TRBD1. V shed 0 bases, J shed 8 bases, and the junction held 0 bases outside the gene matches. The length of the CDR3 is 13 residues. The germline CDR1 and CDR2 sequences are MRHNA and SNTAGT. In DNA, the CDR3 is TGTGCCAGCAGTGACTCGACAGGGGGCGGCTACACCTTC. Translating it yields CASSDSTGGGYTF.

The chain is built from TRBV11-3 and TRBJ1-4; 7 bases match TRBD1. The CDR3 sequence is 14 residues long. With V trimmed by 5 bases and J by 4 bases, 4 bases remained unmatched. Germline assignment: CDR1 SGHNT and CDR2 YENEEA. The CDR3 sequence is CASSRDSLNEKLFF. CDR3 in DNA: TGTGCCAGCAGCCGGGACAGCCTTAATGAAAAACTGTTTTTT.